The 3 T cell receptor beta chains in this list originate from one sample, sequenced in a study of blood T cell repertoires in COVID-19. The table came from immunoSEQ multiplex PCR; TCRdb's copy has only in-frame clones and leaves some out. The table has 180,000 or so clones, roughly three quarters seen once. The sequencing sample was made of peripheral blood. The receptors were sampled from a woman aged 45-59 years with active or convalescent COVID-19.

This clone appeared once. The chain carries TRBV7-3 and TRBJ2-3; 8 bases line up with TRBD2. V lost 4 bases and J lost 0; bases outside the gene matches: 9. Germline V gene sequence: CDR1 SGHTA, CDR2 FQGTGA. This CDR3 has 17 amino acids. Written as DNA, the CDR3 is TGTGCCAGCAGCTCTAGCGGGCGAAGCCATAGCACAGATACGCAGTATTTT. Amino acid sequence: CASSSSGRSHSTDTQYF.

V and J are TRBV7-3 and TRBJ2-5; a weak D match, TRBD1 (5 bases). This CDR3 comprises 16 residues. V lost 5 bases and J lost 0, with 16 bases in between. Per germline, CDR1 SGHTA and CDR2 FQGTGA. The CDR3 DNA reads TGTGCCAGCAGCATGACTCCGACAGCGTACCAAGAGACCCAGTACTTC. This codes for CASSMTPTAYQETQYF.

The J gene is TRBJ2-7, the V gene TRBV4-1; perhaps TRBD1 as D (5 bases). In germline, CDR1 is MGHRA, CDR2 YSYEKL. Trimming removed 0 bases from V and 2 bases from J, with 11 bases in between. The CDR3 is 15 residues long. CDR3 nucleotide sequence: TGCGCCAGCAGCCAAGATTATCCAGGGCCCTACGAGCAGTACTTC. Its protein is CASSQDYPGPYEQYF.